The 14 T cell receptor beta chains below all came from one sample that was sequenced in a study of cytomegalovirus exposure and HLA in healthy donors. 13 Jbeta primers and 60 Vbeta primers were used for the PCR. TCRdb's table, derived via immunoSEQ multiplex PCR, lists solely in-frame clones and lacks some. This repertoire shows 170,000 or so clones, just under 85% found once; its top ten account for under 5%. Source material: PBMCs. These receptor sequences come from a girl aged 10 to 17 in good health and CMV-seropositive.

The chain has TRBV2 and TRBJ1-1; no reliable D call. V was shortened by 6 bases and J by 7 bases, with 12 bases between the two germline ends. The CDR3 has 12 amino acids. In germline, CDR1 is SNHLY, CDR2 FYNNEI. In DNA, the CDR3 is TGTGCCAGCAGACCCCTCCGGGGTGAAGCTTTCTTT. Protein: CASRPLRGEAFF.

Only one count was recorded for this clone. The chain recombines TRBV29-1 with TRBJ1-1, with D unresolved. The ends were cut back, 0 bases at V and 1 base at J, with 9 bases in the middle. Germline V gene lookup returns CDR1 SQVTM and CDR2 ANQGSEA. The CDR3 sequence is 14 residues long. The chain's CDR3 is CSVEDRWRNTEAFF. The CDR3 DNA sequence: TGCAGCGTTGAAGATCGATGGAGGAACACTGAAGCTTTCTTT.

The chain combines TRBV6-4 with TRBJ2-5, with TRBD1 identical over 9 bases. The junction had 7 bases not matched to a gene; V was cut back by 6 bases and J by 2 bases. The germline V gene encodes CDR1 MRHNA and CDR2 SNTAGT. This CDR3 has 15 amino acids. Here the CDR3 reads CASSPGQGTQETQYF. CDR3 coding DNA: TGTGCCAGCAGCCCAGGACAGGGGACACAAGAGACCCAGTACTTC.

Only a few counts were recorded for this clone. The chain is built from TRBV13 and TRBJ2-3; 9 bases match TRBD2. Germline CDR1 is PRHDT and CDR2 is FYEKMQ (reference sequence). There are 16 residues in the CDR3. V lost 1 base and J lost 4; bases outside the gene matches: 6. The CDR3 loop is CASSLEGRGGADTQYF. The CDR3 DNA reads TGTGCCAGCAGCTTAGAGGGGCGGGGGGGGGCAGATACGCAGTATTTT.

There are a few counts of this clone. The chain links TRBV19 to TRBJ2-7, with D tentatively TRBD2 (5 bases). The CDR3 consists of 13 residues. In germline, CDR1 is LNHDA, CDR2 SQIVND (reference sequence). V gave up 3 bases and J gave up 3 bases, with 9 bases separating them. DNA of the CDR3: TGTGCCAGTAGTATCGGTGACTACTACGAGCAGTACTTC. Encoded protein: CASSIGDYYEQYF.

The rearrangement uses TRBV7-8 and TRBJ2-5; D ambiguous. The CDR3 spans 14 residues. Germline V lookup: CDR1 SGHVS, CDR2 FQNEAQ. Trimming removed 2 bases at V and 5 bases at J, with 12 bases between. Written as DNA, the CDR3 is TGTGCCAGCAGCTTATTTCACAACCGTGAGACCCAGTACTTC. Its translation: CASSLFHNRETQYF.

A single count supports this clone. The chain uses TRBV6-1 and TRBJ2-1, with D tentatively TRBD1 (6 bases). The CDR3 contains 15 residues. CDR1 and CDR2 (germline): MNHNS, SASEGT. The ends were cut back, 5 bases at V and 1 base at J, with 12 bases in the middle. CDR3 loop: CASSPQGLSYNEQFF. CDR3 DNA sequence: TGTGCCAGCAGTCCCCAGGGGTTGTCCTACAATGAGCAGTTCTTC.

The chain recombines TRBV11-2 with TRBJ2-7, with 12 positions matching TRBD2. The V and J ends lost 5 bases and 0 bases, in that order; junction bases with no gene match: 5. Germline-derived CDR1 and CDR2 are SGHAT and FQNNGV. The CDR3 extends over 16 amino acids. CDR3 in amino acids: CASSPPTSGGSYEQYF. The CDR3 DNA sequence: TGTGCCAGCAGCCCACCGACTAGCGGGGGCTCCTACGAGCAGTACTTC.

The gene calls are TRBV5-1 and TRBJ1-1, with TRBD1 identical over 8 bases. The CDR3 extends over 17 amino acids. The V segment lost 1 base and the J segment 3 bases; nucleotides outside the gene matches: 11. CDR1 SGHRS and CDR2 YFSETQ come from the germline V gene. CDR3 nucleotide sequence: TGCGCCAGCAGCTTGCTCCTCGAGACAGGGGATGACACTGAAGCTTTCTTT. Its translation: CASSLLLETGDDTEAFF.

The chain uses TRBV29-1 and TRBJ1-1; a weak D match, TRBD1 (6 bases). V was cut by 4 bases and J by 1 base, with 16 bases left in between. The CDR3 runs to 15 residues. The V gene's germline CDR1 is SQVTM and CDR2 ANQGSEA. CDR3 amino acids: CSVAAGDIWNTEAFF. CDR3 bases: TGCAGCGTTGCAGCAGGGGATATTTGGAACACTGAAGCTTTCTTT.

This clone appeared a single time. This sequence joins TRBV7-9 and TRBJ1-5; maybe TRBD1 (5 bases). This CDR3 region has 16 residues. Germline assignment: CDR1 SEHNR and CDR2 FQNEAQ (reference sequence). Trimming left V 5 bases short and J 6 bases short, with 20 bases between. This CDR3 is CASSPGRGAGSQPQHF. DNA of the CDR3: TGTGCCAGCAGCCCAGGGAGGGGAGCGGGCAGTCAGCCCCAGCATTTT.

V is TRBV5-4 and J is TRBJ2-7; D possibly corresponds to TRBD1 (5 bases). This CDR3 comprises 15 residues. In germline, CDR1 is SGHNT, CDR2 YYREEE (reference sequence). V lost 0 bases and J 2 bases, leaving 12 bases between the germline ends. CDR3 in amino acids: CASSLVGQGPYEQYF. As DNA, the CDR3 is TGTGCCAGCAGCTTGGTCGGCCAGGGCCCCTACGAGCAGTACTTC.

This chain joins TRBV30 and TRBJ1-5; D uncertain. CDR3 length equals 11 residues. Trimming pared 7 bases from V and 4 bases from J, leaving 8 bases between. Per germline, CDR1 GTSNPN and CDR2 SVGIG (reference sequence). This chain's CDR3 is CAFGGNQPQHF. The CDR3 coding sequence is TGTGCCTTCGGAGGGAATCAGCCCCAGCATTTT.

The chain combines TRBV9 with TRBJ2-1; 10 bases match TRBD2. Losses at the gene ends were 1 base for V and 1 base for J; bases not matched to a gene: 11. Germline V gives CDR1 SGDLS, CDR2 YYNGEE. This CDR3 is 19 amino acids long. In DNA form, the CDR3 reads TGTGCCAGCAGCGTAAGTAGAACTAGCGGGGATTTTTCCTACAATGAGCAGTTCTTC. It specifies CASSVSRTSGDFSYNEQFF.